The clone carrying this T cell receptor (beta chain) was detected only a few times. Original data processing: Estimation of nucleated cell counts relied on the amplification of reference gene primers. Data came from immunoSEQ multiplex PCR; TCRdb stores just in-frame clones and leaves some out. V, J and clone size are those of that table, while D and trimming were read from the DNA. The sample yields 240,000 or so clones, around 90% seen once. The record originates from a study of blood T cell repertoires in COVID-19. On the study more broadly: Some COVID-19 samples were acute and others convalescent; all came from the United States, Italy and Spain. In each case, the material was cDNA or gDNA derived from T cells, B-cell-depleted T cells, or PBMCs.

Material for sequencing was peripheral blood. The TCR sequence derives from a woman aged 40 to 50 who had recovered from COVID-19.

For the CDR3, the DNA is TGCGCCAGCAGCTTGTTGGCCTCCAGGGGTCGTGGCAATCAGCCCCAGCATTTT. As protein: CASSLLASRGRGNQPQHF. The chain has TRBV5-1 and TRBJ1-5; a weak D match, TRBD1 (6 bases). The length of the CDR3 is 18 residues. The germline CDR1 and CDR2 sequences are SGHRS and YFSETQ. Deletions cut 1 base from V and 2 bases from J, with 19 bases between.